The T cell receptor beta chain described here comes from a study of blood T cell repertoires in COVID-19. Across the whole study: Sample material is recorded as cDNA or gDNA derived from T cells, B-cell-depleted T cells, or PBMCs.

The J segment lost 0 bases and the V segment lost 2 bases, leaving 7 bases of the junction unmatched. CDR1 and CDR2 (germline): SNHLY, FYNNEI. This CDR3 has 17 amino acids. TCRdb's table, derived via immunoSEQ multiplex PCR, lists solely in-frame clones and lacks some. This repertoire shows 330,000 or so clones, approximately 90% found once; its top ten account for around 10%. Sample: peripheral blood. V usage is TRBV2 and J usage is TRBJ1-3; 7 bases are a match to TRBD1. This clonotype was sampled from a man younger than 40 with COVID-19, enrolled during active disease. The CDR3 here is CASSENWAGGSGNTIYF. The CDR3 DNA follows: TGTGCCAGCAGTGAAAATTGGGCAGGGGGCTCTGGAAACACCATATATTTT.